This T cell receptor (beta chain) was sequenced in a study of T cell responses to AZD1222 COVID-19 vaccine. Whether given at about 4 or about 12 weeks, second doses were pooled. Study results and limitations: There were mostly white British donors and more females than males, and clonal diversity was possibly underestimated. After two AZD1222 doses, spike-specific TCR breadth and depth rose versus day 0.

The protocol was immunoSEQ multiplex PCR, while the TCRdb copy is restricted to in-frame clones and leaves out a portion. Among about 120,000 clones listed, roughly 92% were seen once. Germline lookup yields CDR1 SGHRS and CDR2 YFSETQ. This CDR3 is 14 amino acids long. Trimming stripped 4 bases from V and 5 bases from J, with 15 bases between. As concerns this clone: The antigen remains undetermined.

The sequencing here drew on peripheral blood, taken 28 days after the second AZD1222 dose. The clonotype comes from an adult who received the AZD1222 COVID-19 vaccine. The chain uses TRBV5-1 and TRBJ2-5, with D unresolved. CDR3 in DNA: TGCGCCAGCAGCGACGGCGTAGCCAGGGAGACCCAGTACTTC. Protein sequence: CASSDGVARETQYF. The full variable domain, completed using reference TRBV5-1 and TRBJ2-5, is KAGVTQTPRYLIKTRGQQVTLSCSPISGHRSVSWYQQTPGQGLQFLFEYFSETQRNKGNFPGRFSGRQFSNSRSEMNVSTLELGDSALYLCASSDGVARETQYFGPGTRLLVL.